This TCR beta chain came from a study of T cell responses to AZD1222 COVID-19 vaccine. Study-wide points: CD4 TCRs covered the whole spike, strongest at regions 160-218 and 743-854. Repertoires were sampled only after the peak T cell response.

Points on this clone: Its antigen remains unidentified.

TCRdb keeps only in-frame clones here, not all; method: immunoSEQ multiplex PCR. The profile shows 150,000 to 200,000 clones, nearly 95% of them singletons. Material: peripheral blood, obtained 28 days after the second AZD1222 dose. This sequence originates from an adult who received the AZD1222 COVID-19 vaccine.

The chain's CDR3 is CASSDQGSVSPLHF. The CDR3 DNA sequence: TGTGCCAGCAGTGACCAGGGAAGTGTTTCACCCCTCCACTTT. The rearrangement uses TRBV2 and TRBJ1-6; tentative D call: TRBD1 (5 bases). Per germline, CDR1 SNHLY and CDR2 FYNNEI. The CDR3 runs to 14 residues. V lost 3 bases to trimming and J lost 9 bases, with 12 bases between them.